This note documents a single TCR beta chain sequence. The record originates from a study of blood T cell repertoires in COVID-19. Assay used: immunoSEQ multiplex PCR; TCRdb lists only in-frame clones, some missing. The sample consists of 300,000 to 400,000 clones, about 90% of them appearing once. Per the germline V gene, CDR1 is MGHRA and CDR2 is YSYEKL. Trimming shortened V by 4 bases and J by 7 bases, and 19 bases separated the two germline ends. CDR3 length: 15 residues. The chain couples TRBV4-1 to TRBJ1-2, with D perhaps matching TRBD1 (5 bases). This clonotype was obtained from a woman in her thirties with COVID-19, enrolled during active disease. Source material: peripheral blood. CDR3: CASSRTPRDFSGYTF. Written as DNA, the CDR3 is TGCGCCAGCAGCCGAACCCCCCGGGACTTTAGTGGCTACACCTTC.